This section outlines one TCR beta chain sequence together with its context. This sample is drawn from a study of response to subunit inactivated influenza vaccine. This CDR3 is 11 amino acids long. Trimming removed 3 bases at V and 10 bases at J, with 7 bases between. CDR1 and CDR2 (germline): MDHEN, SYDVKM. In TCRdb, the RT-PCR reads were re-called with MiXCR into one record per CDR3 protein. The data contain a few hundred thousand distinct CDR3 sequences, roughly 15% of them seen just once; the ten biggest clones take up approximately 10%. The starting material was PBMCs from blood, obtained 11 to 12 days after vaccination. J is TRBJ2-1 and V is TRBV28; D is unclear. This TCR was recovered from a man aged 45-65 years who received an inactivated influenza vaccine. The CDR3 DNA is TGTGCCAGCAGTTTCGAGTGGGAGCAGTTCTTC. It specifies CASSFEWEQFF.